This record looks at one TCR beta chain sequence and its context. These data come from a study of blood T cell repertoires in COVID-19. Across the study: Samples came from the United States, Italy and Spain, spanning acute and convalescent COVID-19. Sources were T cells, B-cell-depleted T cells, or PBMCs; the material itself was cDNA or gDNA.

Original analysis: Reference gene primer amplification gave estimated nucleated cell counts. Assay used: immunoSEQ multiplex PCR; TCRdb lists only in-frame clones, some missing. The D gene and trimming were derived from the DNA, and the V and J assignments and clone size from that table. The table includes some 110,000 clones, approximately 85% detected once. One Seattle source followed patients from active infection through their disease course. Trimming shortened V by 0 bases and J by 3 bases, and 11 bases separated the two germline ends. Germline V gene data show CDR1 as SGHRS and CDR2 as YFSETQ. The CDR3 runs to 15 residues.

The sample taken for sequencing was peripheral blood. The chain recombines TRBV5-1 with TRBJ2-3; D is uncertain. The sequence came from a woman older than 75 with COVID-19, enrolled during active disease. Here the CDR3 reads CASSLGHINTDTQYF. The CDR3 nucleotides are TGCGCCAGCAGCTTGGGACATATCAATACAGATACGCAGTATTTT.